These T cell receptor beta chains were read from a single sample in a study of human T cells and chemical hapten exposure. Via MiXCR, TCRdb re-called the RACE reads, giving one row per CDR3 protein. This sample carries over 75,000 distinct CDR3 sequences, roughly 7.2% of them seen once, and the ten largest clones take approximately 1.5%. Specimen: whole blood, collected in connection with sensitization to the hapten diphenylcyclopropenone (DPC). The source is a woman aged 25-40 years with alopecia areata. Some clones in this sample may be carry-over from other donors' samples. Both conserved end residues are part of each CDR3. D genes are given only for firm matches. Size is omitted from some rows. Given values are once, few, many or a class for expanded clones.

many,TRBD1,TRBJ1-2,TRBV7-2,CASSSLTGGGYYGYTF,TGTGCCAGCAGCTCGTTGACAGGGGGCGGATATTATGGCTACACCTTC
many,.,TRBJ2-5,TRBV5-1,CASSPAWGQQETQYF,TGCGCCAGCAGCCCGGCGTGGGGTCAGCAAGAGACCCAGTACTTC
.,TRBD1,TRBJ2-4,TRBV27,CASSSNRGRGNIQYF,TGTGCCAGCAGTTCTAACAGGGGGCGAGGAAACATTCAGTACTTC
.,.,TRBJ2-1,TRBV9,CASSVDTVGIYNEQFF,TGTGCCAGCAGCGTAGATACGGTGGGGATCTACAATGAGCAGTTCTTC
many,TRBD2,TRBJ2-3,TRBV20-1,CSARMLLAGESDTQYF,TGCAGTGCTAGGATGTTACTAGCGGGGGAGTCAGATACGCAGTATTTT
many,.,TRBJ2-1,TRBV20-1,CSARFNGQYNEQFF,TGCAGTGCTAGATTCAACGGACAGTACAATGAGCAGTTCTTC
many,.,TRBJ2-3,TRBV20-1,CSASMGTQYF,TGCAGTGCTAGTATGGGGACGCAGTATTTT
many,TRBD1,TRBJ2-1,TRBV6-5,CASRRQGGNEQFF,TGTGCCAGCCGAAGACAGGGTGGCAATGAGCAGTTCTTC
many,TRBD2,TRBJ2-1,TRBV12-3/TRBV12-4,CASSRTSGGAYNEQFF,TGTGCCAGCAGTAGGACTAGCGGGGGGGCCTACAATGAGCAGTTCTTC
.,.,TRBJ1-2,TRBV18,CASSSNRAYGYTF,TGTGCCAGCTCATCCAACAGGGCCTATGGCTACACCTTC
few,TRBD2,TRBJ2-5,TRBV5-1,CASSLVPSGGGETQYF,TGCGCCAGCAGCTTGGTTCCTAGCGGGGGTGGTGAGACCCAGTACTTC
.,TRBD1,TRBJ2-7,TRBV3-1,CASSPTRGQGEQYF,TGTGCCAGCAGCCCGACTCGAGGACAGGGCGAGCAGTACTTC
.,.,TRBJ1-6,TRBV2,CASSEGRAGSPLHF,TGTGCCAGCAGTGAGGGGAGGGCCGGTTCACCCCTCCACTTT
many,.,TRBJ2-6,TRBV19,CASSIIQGSGANVLTF,TGTGCCAGTAGTATAATACAGGGCTCAGGGGCCAACGTCCTGACTTTC
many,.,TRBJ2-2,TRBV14,CASSLIWGSGGELFF,TGTGCCAGCAGTCTTATCTGGGGAAGTGGCGGGGAGCTGTTTTTT
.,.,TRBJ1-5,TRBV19,CASSIGIRPNQPQHF,TGTGCCAGTAGTATCGGCATCCGACCCAATCAGCCCCAGCATTTT
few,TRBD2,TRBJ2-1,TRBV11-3,CASSLRASGGYNEQFF,TGTGCCAGCAGCTTACGCGCTAGCGGGGGGTACAATGAGCAGTTCTTC
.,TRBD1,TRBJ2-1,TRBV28,CASTGGAYNEQFF,TGTGCCAGCACAGGGGGCGCCTACAATGAGCAGTTCTTC
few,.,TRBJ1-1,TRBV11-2,CASSLVIRGGGATEAFF,TGTGCCAGCAGCTTAGTTATCAGGGGTGGGGGAGCCACTGAAGCTTTCTTT
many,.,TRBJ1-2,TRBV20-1,CSARDRGAAHTF,TGCAGTGCTAGAGATAGGGGGGCCGCACACACCTTC
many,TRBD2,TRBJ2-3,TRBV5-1,CASRVGLAVTDTQYF,TGCGCCAGCAGGGTCGGGCTAGCGGTGACAGATACGCAGTATTTT
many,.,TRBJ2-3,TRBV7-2,CASSLGTLGVDTQYF,TGTGCCAGCAGCTTAGGGACATTGGGGGTCGATACGCAGTATTTT
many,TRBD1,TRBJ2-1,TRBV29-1,CSVDLGQGLQGQFF,TGCAGCGTTGATTTGGGACAGGGTCTTCAGGGGCAGTTCTTC
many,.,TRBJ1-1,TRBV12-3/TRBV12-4,CASSPMNTEAFF,TGTGCCAGCAGCCCTATGAACACTGAAGCTTTCTTT
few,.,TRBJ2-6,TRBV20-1,CSARGEWANVLTF,TGCAGTGCTAGGGGGGAGTGGGCCAACGTCCTGACTTTC
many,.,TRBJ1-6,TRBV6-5,CASSYKAGQSPLHF,TGTGCCAGCAGTTATAAGGCAGGGCAATCACCCCTCCACTTT
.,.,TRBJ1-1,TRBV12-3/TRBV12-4,CASSLAIMNTEAFF,TGTGCCAGCAGTTTAGCCATCATGAACACTGAAGCTTTCTTT
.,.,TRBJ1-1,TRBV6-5,CASIGGSAEAFF,TGTGCCAGCATTGGTGGTAGCGCTGAAGCTTTCTTT
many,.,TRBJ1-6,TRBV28,CASSGGRINSPLHF,TGTGCCAGTTCCGGGGGACGGATTAATTCACCCCTCCACTTT
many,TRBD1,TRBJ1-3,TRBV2,CASSGTGRDGNTIYF,TGTGCCAGCAGCGGGACAGGGAGGGATGGAAACACCATATATTTT
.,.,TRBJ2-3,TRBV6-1,CASRGKGAPGLVDTQYF,TGTGCCAGCAGAGGTAAAGGGGCGCCCGGGCTTGTTGATACGCAGTATTTT
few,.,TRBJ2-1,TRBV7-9,CASSLDRVDNEQFF,TGTGCCAGCAGCTTAGATCGGGTAGACAATGAGCAGTTCTTC
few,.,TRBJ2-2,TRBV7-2,CASSLVSVYGELFF,TGTGCCAGCAGCTTAGTGTCGGTTTACGGGGAGCTGTTTTTT
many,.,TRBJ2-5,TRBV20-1,CSAVRDLGTQYF,TGCAGTGCTGTGCGGGACTTGGGGACCCAGTACTTC
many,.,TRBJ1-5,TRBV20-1,CSARGSLDAHGPNNQPQHF,TGCAGTGCTAGAGGGTCCCTAGACGCCCACGGGCCCAACAATCAGCCCCAGCATTTT
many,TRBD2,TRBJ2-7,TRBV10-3,CAISENHPGGTLPEQYF,TGTGCCATCAGTGAAAACCACCCGGGGGGGACCTTACCCGAGCAGTACTTC
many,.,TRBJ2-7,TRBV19,CASSPPGQISYEQYF,TGTGCCAGTAGTCCCCCGGGACAAATCTCCTACGAGCAGTACTTC